One sample yielded the 26 T cell receptor delta chains listed below, sequenced in a study of gamma-delta chains in newborns, infants, children. TCRdb reprocessed the reads using CATT. The sample has around 3,500 delta-chain clones, about 0.63% seen once. The sample was blood. These TCRs come from a child who was a newborn, infant or young child, either healthy, febrile or measles-vaccinated (not recorded which).

This clone is termed hyperexpanded. Other DNA sequences within the sample encode an identical CDR3. The chain employs TRDV2 and TRDJ1, with 11 bases matching TRDD3. The CDR3 is made up of 16 amino acids. The germline CDR1 and CDR2 sequences are GEAIGNYY and EKD. Trimming took 1 base from V and 0 from J; bases not matched to a gene: 3. The CDR3 DNA reads as TGTGCCTGTGACACAATGGGGGATACGTACACCGATAAACTCATCTTT. Translating gives CACDTMGDTYTDKLIF.

In this sample, this clone turned up a few times. A far larger clone is one nucleotide away, so this likely arose from a read error. The same CDR3 can be traced to other DNA sequences in this sample. V and J are TRDV2 and TRDJ2, with 11 nucleotides matching TRDD3. V shed 0 bases and J 2 bases; nucleotides not matched to a gene: 10. The CDR3 has 19 residues. Germline V gene data show CDR1 as GEAIGNYY and CDR2 as EKD. CDR3 sequence reads: CACDTVMGDTIALTAQLFF. The CDR3, as DNA: TGTGCCTGTGACACCGTAATGGGGGATACGATTGCCTTGACAGCACAACTCTTCTTT.

Turning to this clone: The protein held in TCRdb is that of a much larger clone and does not match this DNA's translation at residue 16, likely because of a read error; the protein shown is translated from the DNA. The chain joins TRDV2 to TRDJ3; 10 bases agree with TRDD3. Per germline, CDR1 GEAIGNYY and CDR2 EKD. The CDR3 sequence is 19 residues long. CDR3 sequence reads: CACDTAGGYASWDTRRMFF. The CDR3 region has the DNA TGTGCCTGTGACACCGCAGGGGGATACGCGTCCTGGGACACCCGACGGATGTTTTTC.

By share, this clone ranks as medium-sized. It is likely a read error: a sequence one base away is far more abundant. The sample has other DNA sequences that encode this CDR3 too. The chain employs TRDV2 and TRDJ2, with TRDD3 matching over 11 bases. The CDR3 covers 16 residues. Germline V gene lookup returns CDR1 GEAIGNYY and CDR2 EKD. This CDR3 is CACDKLGDTLTAQLFF. CDR3 in DNA: TGTGCCTGCGACAAACTGGGGGATACTTTGACAGCACAACTCTTCTTT.

This clone occurred a few times. A single base separates this from a much larger clone, so it may be a read error. The same CDR3 also results from other DNA sequences found in this sample. The rearrangement links TRDV2 to TRDJ3, with 8 bases identical to TRDD3. The V gene end was trimmed by 0 bases and the J gene end by 1 base; junction bases not matched to a gene: 4. This CDR3 region has 18 residues. Germline values: CDR1 GEAIGNYY, CDR2 EKD. The CDR3, as DNA: TGTGCCTGTGACACCGTGCTGGGGGAGTCCTGGGACACCCGACAGATGTTTTTC. It translates to CACDTVLGESWDTRQMFF.

In the case of this clone: A much larger clone lies one base from this, so it may be a read error. Other DNA sequences from this sample encode an identical CDR3 as well. The chain has TRDV2 and TRDJ3, with D tentatively TRDD3 (6 bases). The ends were cut back, 0 bases at V and 0 bases at J, with 20 bases in the middle. Germline loops: CDR1 GEAIGNYY, CDR2 EKD. This CDR3 has 21 residues. CDR3 nucleotide sequence: TGTGCCTGTGACACCGGTGGGGGGTACGGGCCGCCCTCCTGGGACACCCGACAGATGTTTTTC. This codes for CACDTGGGYGPPSWDTRQMFF.

With respect to this clone: The protein held in TCRdb is that of a much larger clone and does not match this DNA's translation at residue 13, likely because of a read error; the protein shown is translated from the DNA. The chain has TRDV2 and TRDJ3; 8 nucleotides match TRDD3. The CDR3 runs 15 residues. Germline CDR1 is GEAIGNYY and CDR2 is EKD. The CDR3 sequence is CACGGYSWDTRQVFF. The CDR3 DNA is TGTGCCTGTGGGGGATACTCCTGGGACACCCGACAGGTGTTTTTC.

With regard to this clone: The protein held in TCRdb is that of a much larger clone and does not match this DNA's translation at residue 14, likely because of a read error; the protein shown is translated from the DNA. The rearrangement joins TRDV2 to TRDJ3; 9 bases agree with TRDD3. Germline-derived CDR1 and CDR2 are GEAIGNYY and EKD. This CDR3 has 19 amino acids. CDR3 nucleotide sequence: TGTGCCTGTGACACCTTGGGGATACGTAGCTCCTGGGACGCCCGACAGATGTTTTTC. This sequence encodes CACDTLGIRSSWDARQMFF.

As concerns this clone: TCRdb assigns this DNA the protein of a much larger clone, which departs from its translation at residue 8; this likely reflects a read error, and the protein shown comes from translating the DNA. This chain links TRDV2 with TRDJ3, with TRDD3 as a possible D gene (6 bases). In germline, CDR1 is GEAIGNYY, CDR2 EKD. V lost 2 bases, J lost 0 bases, and 16 bases lay in between. This CDR3 is built from 19 residues. CDR3 coding DNA: TGTGCCTGTGACAAGTACTGGGAGATAAGCTCCTGGGACACCCGACAGATGTTTTTC. Translating it yields CACDKYWEISSWDTRQMFF.

This clone is classed as large. Other DNA sequences of this sample code for an identical CDR3. The chain is built from TRDV2 and TRDJ3; 7 bases fit TRDD3. The germline V gene has CDR1 GEAIGNYY and CDR2 EKD. The CDR3 consists of 18 residues. Unmatched junction bases numbered 4, after V lost 0 bases and J lost 0 bases. The CDR3 loop is CACDTVWGSSWDTRQMFF. The CDR3 DNA is TGTGCCTGTGACACCGTTTGGGGGAGCTCCTGGGACACCCGACAGATGTTTTTC.

This clone ranks as large. In the same sample, other DNA sequences code for this CDR3. The chain carries TRDV2 and TRDJ1, with 8 bases identical to TRDD3. V dropped 0 bases and J dropped 4; count of bases not matched to a gene: 3. This CDR3 spans 14 amino acids. Germline loops: CDR1 GEAIGNYY, CDR2 EKD. The DNA of the CDR3 is TGTGCCTGTGACACCGTCGGGGGATACGATAAACTCATCTTT. Amino acids: CACDTVGGYDKLIF.

Concerning this clone itself: This DNA translates differently at residue 4 from the TCRdb protein, which is that of a much larger clone; a read error is likely, and the protein shown is the DNA's own translation. The chain has TRDV2 and TRDJ3, with 9 positions matching TRDD3. The V gene end was trimmed by 6 bases and the J gene end by 0 bases; junction bases not matched to a gene: 2. Looked up from germline, CDR1 is GEAIGNYY and CDR2 is EKD. The CDR3 consists of 16 residues. CDR3 residues: CACNWGSSWDTRQMFF. Here the CDR3 DNA reads TGTGCCTGTAACTGGGGGAGCTCCTGGGACACCCGACAGATGTTTTTC.

This clone was found many times. This may stem from a read error, because a much larger clone lies one nucleotide away. The chain couples TRDV2 to TRDJ1; 8 nucleotides line up with TRDD3. Trimming cost V 5 bases and J 0 bases; bases outside gene matches: 4. Germline V gene data show CDR1 as GEAIGNYY and CDR2 as EKD. CDR3 length: 14 amino acids. For the CDR3, the DNA is TGTGCCTGTGGCACACTGGGGGACACCGATAAACTCATCTTT. This sequence encodes CACGTLGDTDKLIF.

Relative to its sample, this clone is large. The sample holds other DNA sequences that translate to the same CDR3. V is TRDV2 and J is TRDJ1; 10 nucleotides match TRDD3. Trimming removed 3 bases from V and 8 bases from J; junction bases left unmatched: 8. This CDR3 has 14 residues. The germline V gene has CDR1 GEAIGNYY and CDR2 EKD. CDR3 in DNA: TGTGCCTGTGACGATGTACTGGGGGATCTCAAACTCATCTTT. Its translation is CACDDVLGDLKLIF.

The table lists this clone with a few counts. A read error is the likely source, as a far larger clone sits one nucleotide away. Different DNA sequences within this sample yield the same CDR3. The rearrangement links TRDV2 to TRDJ1; 11 bases are shared with TRDD3. The CDR3 is 16 residues long. After removal of 1 base from V and 0 bases from J, the junction contained 3 bases not matched to a gene. CDR1 and CDR2 (germline): GEAIGNYY, EKD. CDR3: CACDTMGDTYTDKLIF. DNA of the CDR3: TGTGCCTGTGACACGATGGGGGATACGTACACCGATAAACTCATCTTT.

Worth noting for this clone: A far bigger clonotype differs at one base, so this is likely a read error. Additional DNA sequences in this sample encode the identical CDR3. V gene TRDV2 combines with J gene TRDJ3; the match to TRDD3 covers 10 bases. The trim removed 0 bases at V and 0 bases at J, leaving 4 bases unmatched. Germline CDR1 and CDR2: GEAIGNYY and EKD. CDR3 length equals 19 residues. The CDR3 nucleotides are TGTGCCTGTGACACCGTGCTGGGGGATAGCTCCTGGGACACCCGACAGATGTTTTTC. Amino acids: CACDTVLGDSSWDTRQMFF.

This clone occurred a few times. This likely reflects a read error, since a far larger clone is one base away. This CDR3 is also generated by other DNA sequences in the sample. The J gene is TRDJ2, the V gene TRDV2, with TRDD3 matching 12 bases. V dropped 0 bases and J dropped 8; count of bases not matched to a gene: 15. CDR3 size: 19 residues. The germline V gene encodes CDR1 GEAIGNYY and CDR2 EKD. In DNA, the CDR3 is TGTGCCTGTGACACCTTCCTGCGACCCTGGGGGATACGCAAGGCACAACTCTTCTTT. Its translation: CACDTFLRPWGIRKAQLFF.

Comment on this clone: It differs at one base from a far larger clone, so likely a read error. Different DNA sequences within this sample yield the same CDR3. In nucleotides, the CDR3 is TGTGCCTGTGACATACTGGGGGATACGACGGCACAACTCTTCTTT. It translates to CACDILGDTTAQLFF. V and J are TRDV2 and TRDJ2; 13 nucleotides agree with TRDD3. V was pared by 2 bases and J by 8 bases, with 4 bases of the junction left unmatched. The germline V gene encodes CDR1 GEAIGNYY and CDR2 EKD. The CDR3 extends over 15 amino acids.

This clone was counted between two and nine times. TCRdb has a much larger clone's protein, which differs at residue 3 from the translation of this DNA, likely because of a read error; what is shown is the protein translated from the DNA. This rearrangement joins TRDV2 to TRDJ3; D might be TRDD3 (5 bases). This CDR3 is built from 17 residues. The germline V gene encodes CDR1 GEAIGNYY and CDR2 EKD. The CDR3, as DNA: TGTGCCCGTGACACCTGGGCTAACTCCTGGGACACCCGACAGATGTTTTTC. It is translated as CARDTWANSWDTRQMFF.

In the case of this clone: The TCRdb protein comes from a much larger clone and disagrees with this DNA's translation at residue 5, likely due to a read error; the protein given here is derived from the DNA. The chain recombines TRDV2 with TRDJ3, with TRDD3 identical over 10 bases. Per the germline V gene, CDR1 is GEAIGNYY and CDR2 is EKD. With 3 bases clipped from V and 4 bases from J, the junction kept 2 bases outside the gene matches. This CDR3 has 16 residues. This CDR3 reads CACDALGDWDTRQMFF. The CDR3 region has the DNA TGTGCCTGTGACGCACTGGGGGATTGGGACACCCGACAGATGTTTTTC.

Regarding this clone: It is likely a read error: a sequence one base away is far more abundant. Additional DNA sequences in this sample encode the identical CDR3. The chain uses TRDV2 and TRDJ1; 8 bases line up with TRDD3. This CDR3 is 15 amino acids long. Germline lookup yields CDR1 GEAIGNYY and CDR2 EKD. V trimming: 4 bases; J trimming: 0 bases; junction bases outside the gene matches: 6. CDR3 sequence: CACDALLGDTDKLIF. The CDR3 region has the DNA TGTGCCTGTGATGCCTTACTGGGGGACACCGATAAACTCATCTTT.

Concerning this clone: This probably arose from a read error, given a far larger clone one base away. The same CDR3 is also encoded by other DNA sequences in this sample. The chain combines TRDV2 with TRDJ2; 9 bases map to TRDD3. Germline V CDR1 and CDR2: GEAIGNYY, EKD. Losses at the gene ends were 1 base for V and 4 bases for J; bases not matched to a gene: 6. This CDR3 region has 16 residues. This chain's CDR3 is CACDTVGIRGTAQLFF. The DNA of the CDR3 is TGTGCCTGTGACACTGTGGGGATACGCGGGACAGCACAACTCTTCTTT.

Regarding this clone: With a far larger clone one base away, a read error is the likely cause. This CDR3 is also generated by other DNA sequences in the sample. The gene calls are TRDV2 and TRDJ3, with D perhaps TRDD3 (5 bases). V was clipped by 1 base and J by 0 bases, with 15 bases between them. Germline assignment: CDR1 GEAIGNYY and CDR2 EKD. CDR3 length: 19 residues. The CDR3 reads CACDTVAGGYSWDTRQMFF. The CDR3 bases are TGTGCCTGTGACACGGTTGCTGGAGGATACTCCTGGGACACCCGACAGATGTTTTTC.

Regarding this clone: The TCRdb protein comes from a much larger clone and disagrees with this DNA's translation at residue 6, likely due to a read error; the protein given here is derived from the DNA. The chain carries TRDV2 and TRDJ2; 8 bases are a match to TRDD3. TCRdb gives no J gene; it was assigned here by matching the DNA to germline. J lost 5 bases, V lost 1 base, and 5 bases had no gene match. The CDR3 contains 15 residues. CDR1 is GEAIGNYY and CDR2 is EKD in the germline V gene. The CDR3 sequence is CACDTPVGDTAQLFF. CDR3 DNA: TGTGCCTGTGACACGCCGGTGGGGGATACAGCACAACTCTTCTTT.

This clone showed up just a few times. It differs at one base from a far larger clone, so likely a read error. The same CDR3 arises from other DNA sequences in this sample as well. The chain links TRDV2 to TRDJ1, with TRDD3 matching 10 bases. The CDR3 loop spans 14 amino acids. The germline gives CDR1 GEAIGNYY, CDR2 EKD. The CDR3 DNA is TGTGCCTGCGACACTGGGGGATACACCGATAAACTCATCTTT. Amino acids: CACDTGGYTDKLIF.

Details on this clone: Since a far larger clone is one base different, this is likely a read error. Other DNA sequences in this sample translate to the same CDR3. This CDR3 is CACDTVKTGDTWDTRQMFF. The CDR3 DNA is TGTGCCTGTGACACCGTGAAGACTGGGGATACCTGGGACACTCGACAGATGTTTTTC. The J gene is TRDJ3, the V gene TRDV2; 8 bases map to TRDD3. Germline V gives CDR1 GEAIGNYY, CDR2 EKD. CDR3 length: 19 residues.